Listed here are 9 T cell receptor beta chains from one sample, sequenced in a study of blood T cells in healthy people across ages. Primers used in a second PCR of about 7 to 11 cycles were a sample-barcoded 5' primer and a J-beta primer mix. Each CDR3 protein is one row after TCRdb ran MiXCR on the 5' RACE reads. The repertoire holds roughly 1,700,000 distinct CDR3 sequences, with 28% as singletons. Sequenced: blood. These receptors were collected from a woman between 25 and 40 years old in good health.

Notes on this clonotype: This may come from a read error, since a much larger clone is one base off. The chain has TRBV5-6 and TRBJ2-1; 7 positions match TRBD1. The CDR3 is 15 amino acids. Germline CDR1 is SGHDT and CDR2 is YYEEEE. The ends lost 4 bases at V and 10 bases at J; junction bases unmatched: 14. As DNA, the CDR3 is TGTGCCAGCAGCATAAGACAGGGTAGCACCTACGAGCAGTTCTTC. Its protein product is CASSIRQGSTYEQFF.

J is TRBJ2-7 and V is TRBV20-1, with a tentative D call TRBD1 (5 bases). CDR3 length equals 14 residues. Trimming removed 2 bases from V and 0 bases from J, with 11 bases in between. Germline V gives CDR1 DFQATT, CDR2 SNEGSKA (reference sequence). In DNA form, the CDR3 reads TGCAGTGCTAGACAGGACACAAACTCCTACGAGCAGTACTTC. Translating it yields CSARQDTNSYEQYF.

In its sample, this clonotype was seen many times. CDR3 coding DNA: TGTGCCAGCAGCCCCGGTTTTAGGGAGCAGTACTTC. Translated: CASSPGFREQYF. The gene calls are TRBV5-5 and TRBJ2-7; D gene uncertain. Per the germline V gene, CDR1 is SGHKS and CDR2 is YYEKEE (reference sequence). The CDR3 covers 12 residues. V was clipped by 4 bases and J by 7 bases, with 12 bases between them.

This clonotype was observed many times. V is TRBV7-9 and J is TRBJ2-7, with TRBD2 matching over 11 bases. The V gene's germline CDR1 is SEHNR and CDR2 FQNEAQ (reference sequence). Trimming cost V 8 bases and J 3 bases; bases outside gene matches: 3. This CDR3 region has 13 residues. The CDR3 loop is CASALAGGYEQYF. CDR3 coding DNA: TGTGCCAGCGCCCTAGCGGGGGGCTACGAGCAGTACTTC.

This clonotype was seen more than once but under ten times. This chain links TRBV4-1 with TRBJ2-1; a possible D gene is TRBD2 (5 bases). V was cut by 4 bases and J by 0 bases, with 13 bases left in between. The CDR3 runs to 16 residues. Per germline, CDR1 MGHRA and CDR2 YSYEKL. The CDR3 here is CASSRRTESSYNEQFF. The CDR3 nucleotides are TGCGCCAGCAGCCGGAGGACGGAGAGCTCCTACAATGAGCAGTTCTTC.

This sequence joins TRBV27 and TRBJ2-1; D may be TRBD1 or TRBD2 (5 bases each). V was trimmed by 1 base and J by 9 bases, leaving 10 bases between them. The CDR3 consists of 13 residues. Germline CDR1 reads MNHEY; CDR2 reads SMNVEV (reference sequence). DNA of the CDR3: TGTGCCAGCAGTTTATTGGGTGGGGGTGAGCAGTTCTTC. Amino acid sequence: CASSLLGGGEQFF.

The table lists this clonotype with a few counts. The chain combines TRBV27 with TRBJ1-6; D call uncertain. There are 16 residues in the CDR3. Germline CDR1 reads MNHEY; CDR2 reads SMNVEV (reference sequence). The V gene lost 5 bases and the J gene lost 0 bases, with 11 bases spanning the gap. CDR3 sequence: CASSPRRSSYNSPLHF. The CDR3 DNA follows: TGTGCCAGCAGTCCCCGCCGAAGCTCCTATAATTCACCCCTCCACTTT.

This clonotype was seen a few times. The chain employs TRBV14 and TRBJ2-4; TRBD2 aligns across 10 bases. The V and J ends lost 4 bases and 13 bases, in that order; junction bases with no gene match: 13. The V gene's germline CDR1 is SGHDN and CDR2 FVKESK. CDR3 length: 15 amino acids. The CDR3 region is CASSPIAGGTYKQYF. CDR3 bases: TGTGCCAGCAGCCCCATAGCGGGGGGTACCTACAAGCAGTACTTC. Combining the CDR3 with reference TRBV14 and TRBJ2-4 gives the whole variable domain EAGVTQFPSHSVIEKGQTVTLRCDPISGHDNLYWYRRVMGKEIKFLLHFVKESKQDESGMPNNRFLAERTGGTYSTLKVQPAELEDSGVYFCASSPIAGGTYKQYFGAGTRLSVL.

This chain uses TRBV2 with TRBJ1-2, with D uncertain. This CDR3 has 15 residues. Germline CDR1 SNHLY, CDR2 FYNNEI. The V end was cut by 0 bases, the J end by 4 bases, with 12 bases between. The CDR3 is CASSEASRVFYGYTF. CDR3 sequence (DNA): TGTGCCAGCAGTGAAGCTTCTAGGGTGTTCTATGGCTACACCTTC.